The next 14 T cell receptor beta chains were all read from a single sample in a study of OX40 agonist ivuxolimab in advanced cancers. TCRdb's copy holds only in-frame clones and misses some; the assay was immunoSEQ multiplex PCR. The repertoire has under 85,000 clones, around nine tenths of them found once; the top ten carry less than 0.25%. The sequenced sample was CD4+ or CD8+ T cells sorted from blood, obtained in a trial of the OX40 agonist ivuxolimab. These receptors were collected from an adult with an advanced solid tumor such as melanoma, head and neck, liver or kidney cancer.

The J gene is TRBJ2-1, the V gene TRBV10-3; unclear D gene. Germline CDR1 ENHRY, CDR2 SYGVKD. The CDR3 spans 16 residues. V was cut by 0 bases and J by 0 bases, with 9 bases left in between. The CDR3 bases are TGTGCCATCAGTGAGTCGCCCCGTCCCTCCTACAATGAGCAGTTCTTC. Translating gives CAISESPRPSYNEQFF.

This clone was seen a single time. V is TRBV11-2 and J is TRBJ2-3, with D perhaps matching TRBD1 or TRBD2 (7 bases each). This CDR3 spans 14 amino acids. The V and J ends lost 8 bases and 3 bases respectively, with 15 bases between them. Germline values: CDR1 SGHAT, CDR2 FQNNGV. CDR3 DNA sequence: TGTGCCAGCGGACCAGGGGGGGGTACAGATACGCAGTATTTT. It translates to CASGPGGGTDTQYF.

This clone is a singleton in its sample. The CDR3 region has the DNA TGTGCCAGCAGACCTATCTCTGGGGCCAACGTCCTGACTTTC. Protein sequence: CASRPISGANVLTF. The genes are TRBV6-6 and TRBJ2-6; D not resolved. The CDR3 is made up of 14 amino acids. CDR1 and CDR2 (germline): MNHNY, SVGAGI (reference sequence). V dropped 6 bases and J dropped 0 bases, with 6 bases sitting between them.

The chain combines TRBV9 with TRBJ1-1; D perhaps matches TRBD1 (5 bases). Trimming shortened V by 5 bases and J by 8 bases, and 16 bases separated the two germline ends. Germline CDR1 and CDR2: SGDLS and YYNGEE. The CDR3 sequence is 13 residues long. In DNA, the CDR3 is TGTGCCAGCAGTCCTCGGGGGAGGGGCGAAGCTTTCTTT. Its protein product is CASSPRGRGEAFF. Looking up the rest from reference TRBV9 and TRBJ1-1 gives the full variable domain: DSGVTQTPKHLITATGQRVTLRCSPRSGDLSVYWYQQSLDQGLQFLIQYYNGEERAKGNILERFSAQQFPDLHSELNLSSLELGDSALYFCASSPRGRGEAFFGQGTRLTVV.

The chain joins TRBV4-1 to TRBJ2-1; 7 bases line up with TRBD1. Germline V gives CDR1 MGHRA, CDR2 YSYEKL. The CDR3 has 14 residues. Losses at the gene ends were 4 bases for V and 4 bases for J; bases not matched to a gene: 4. The CDR3 coding sequence is TGCGCCAGCAGCCTAGGGACAGCTTACAATGAGCAGTTCTTC. This translates into CASSLGTAYNEQFF.

The CDR3 region is CASSEQGSNQPQHF. As DNA, the CDR3 is TGTGCCAGCAGTGAGCAGGGGAGCAATCAGCCCCAGCATTTT. The V gene is TRBV6-1, the J gene TRBJ1-5, with D maybe TRBD1 (6 bases). The germline V gene encodes CDR1 MNHNS and CDR2 SASEGT. Trimming took off 3 bases at V and 1 base at J, with 7 bases between the two ends. The CDR3 sequence is 14 residues long.

The chain combines TRBV5-4 with TRBJ2-1; 10 nucleotides match TRBD2. From germline, CDR1 is SGHNT and CDR2 YYREEE (reference sequence). Germline trimming cut 0 bases from V and 4 bases from J; bases unmatched to any gene: 4. The CDR3 totals 16 residues. The CDR3 DNA is TGTGCCAGCAGCTTGGGGACTAGCGGCCAATACAATGAGCAGTTCTTC. This codes for CASSLGTSGQYNEQFF.

With respect to this clone: Other DNA sequences within the sample encode an identical CDR3. The chain recombines TRBV21-1 with TRBJ2-7. TRBV21-1 is reported as a pseudogene. This CDR3 has 15 amino acids. CDR3 coding DNA: TGTGCCAGCAGCAATGGGGAGGGGGCAACCTACGAGCAGTACTTC. Its protein product is CASSNGEGATYEQYF.

V gene TRBV18 combines with J gene TRBJ1-2, with D unclear. This CDR3 has 16 residues. The V end was cut by 3 bases, the J end by 3 bases, with 17 bases between. Germline V gene lookup returns CDR1 KGHSH and CDR2 LQKENI. The chain's CDR3 is CASSPRTDSWDYGYTF. In nucleotides, the CDR3 is TGTGCCAGCTCACCCCGGACGGACTCATGGGACTATGGCTACACCTTC. Full variable domain (outside the CDR3, taken from reference TRBV18 and TRBJ1-2): NAGVMQNPRHLVRRRGQEARLRCSPMKGHSHVYWYRQLPEEGLKFMVYLQKENIIDESGMPKERFSAEFPKEGPSILRIQQVVRGDSAAYFCASSPRTDSWDYGYTFGSGTRLTVV.

The chain couples TRBV2 to TRBJ2-7, with TRBD1 matching over 9 bases. The CDR3 is 16 residues long. CDR1 SNHLY and CDR2 FYNNEI come from the germline V gene. V lost 1 base and J lost 4; bases outside the gene matches: 8. CDR3: CASSEESIGQGYEQYF. DNA for the CDR3: TGTGCCAGCAGTGAAGAAAGCATCGGACAGGGGTACGAGCAGTACTTC.

This chain connects TRBV27 to TRBJ2-7, with 10 bases aligning to TRBD2. Germline V gene sequence: CDR1 MNHEY, CDR2 SMNVEV (reference sequence). The CDR3 is 18 residues long. Trimming took 2 bases from V and 2 from J; bases not matched to a gene: 12. CDR3 protein: CASSLSSEGLARPYEQYF. CDR3 sequence (DNA): TGTGCCAGCAGTTTAAGTTCTGAGGGACTAGCGCGTCCCTACGAGCAGTACTTC.

The chain uses TRBV7-8 and TRBJ1-4; a weak D match, TRBD1 (5 bases). There are 14 residues in the CDR3. Germline V gene data show CDR1 as SGHVS and CDR2 as FQNEAQ. V lost 1 base and J 8 bases, leaving 11 bases between the germline ends. The CDR3 coding sequence is TGTGCCAGCAGCTTAGACAGGTCTGGGGAAAAACTGTTTTTT. This sequence encodes CASSLDRSGEKLFF.

The chain couples TRBV12-2 to TRBJ2-7; the table's D call, TRBD2, has no DNA check behind it. TRBV12-2 is a pseudogene segment. This CDR3 has 15 residues. CDR3 region: CASRLDTGLAYEQYF. CDR3 bases: TGTGCAAGTCGCTTAGATACGGGACTAGCTTACGAGCAGTACTTC.

This clone has just one count. The chain carries TRBV6-6 and TRBJ1-6, with no clear D. The CDR3 consists of 13 residues. V lost 2 bases, J lost 8 bases, and 7 bases lay in between. Germline values: CDR1 MNHNY, CDR2 SVGAGI (reference sequence). The CDR3 DNA reads TGTGCCAGCAGTTACCCCCCTGATTCACCCCTCCACTTT. Translating it yields CASSYPPDSPLHF.